This is a list of T cell receptor beta chains from one sample in a study of T cell repertoires in cytomegalovirus infection. Each CDR3 protein gets one entry after TCRdb re-called the reads with MiXCR. The sample has nearly 650,000 distinct CDR3 sequences, roughly 24% seen once. The sequencing sample was made of CD8+ T cells from PBMCs. These receptors came from a human donor in good health (CMV status not recorded). Some clones in this sample may be carry-over from other donors' samples. CDR3s include the opening cysteine and the closing phenylalanine or tryptophan. The D gene is left open where the match is weak. Size tells how often a clone was seen (once, few, many) or the class of an expanded clone, and some rows leave it out.

clone_size: NA; cdr3_length: 13; j_call: TRBJ1-5; d_call: NA; v_call: TRBV6-1; cdr3_nt: TGTGCCAGCAGTCCCACAGGAATCAGGCCCCAGCATTTT; cdr3_aa: CASSPTGIRPQHF
clone_size: NA; cdr3_length: 15; j_call: TRBJ2-3; d_call: NA; v_call: TRBV7-6; cdr3_nt: TGTGCCAGCAGCTTAGCGGCCAGGTGGGGAGATACGCAGTATTTT; cdr3_aa: CASSLAARWGDTQYF
clone_size: NA; cdr3_length: 14; j_call: TRBJ1-1; d_call: NA; v_call: TRBV2; cdr3_nt: TGTGCCAGCAGCCCCTTGGGCCCAACCACTGAAGCTTTCTTT; cdr3_aa: CASSPLGPTTEAFF
clone_size: NA; cdr3_length: 16; j_call: TRBJ1-1; d_call: TRBD1; v_call: TRBV7-2; cdr3_nt: TGTGCCAGCAGCTCGTTCCCGGGACAGCAGGACACTGAAGCTTTCTTT; cdr3_aa: CASSSFPGQQDTEAFF
clone_size: many; cdr3_length: 14; j_call: TRBJ2-7; d_call: TRBD2; v_call: TRBV27; cdr3_nt: TGTGCCAGCAGTGCTCGGGAGCGGGGGTACGAGCAGTACTTC; cdr3_aa: CASSARERGYEQYF
clone_size: NA; cdr3_length: 16; j_call: TRBJ2-1; d_call: TRBD2; v_call: TRBV12-3/TRBV12-4; cdr3_nt: TGTGCCAGCAACCAACCGCTAGCGGGGGGGCTCAATGAGCAGTTCTTC; cdr3_aa: CASNQPLAGGLNEQFF
clone_size: many; cdr3_length: 17; j_call: TRBJ2-3; d_call: NA; v_call: TRBV4-1; cdr3_nt: TGCGCCAGCAGCCAAGATTACGGTGTCTACCCTCCAGATACGCAGTATTTT; cdr3_aa: CASSQDYGVYPPDTQYF
clone_size: many; cdr3_length: 16; j_call: TRBJ1-6; d_call: NA; v_call: TRBV12-5; cdr3_nt: TGTGCTAGTGGTTCCGGACAGTCAAATCCTAGGTCACCCCTCCACTTT; cdr3_aa: CASGSGQSNPRSPLHF
clone_size: NA; cdr3_length: 17; j_call: TRBJ1-1; d_call: NA; v_call: TRBV12-5; cdr3_nt: TGTGCTAGTGGTTCGGTTGACGGGCGGCTCGGGCACACTGAAGCTTTCTTT; cdr3_aa: CASGSVDGRLGHTEAFF
clone_size: many; cdr3_length: 14; j_call: TRBJ2-7; d_call: NA; v_call: TRBV7-9; cdr3_nt: TGTGCCAGCAGCTTAGGCAGGGTTCCGTACGAGCAGTACTTC; cdr3_aa: CASSLGRVPYEQYF
clone_size: many; cdr3_length: 15; j_call: TRBJ1-3; d_call: NA; v_call: TRBV7-9; cdr3_nt: TGTGCCAGCAGCCCCCCTAGAAGCTCTGGAAACACCATATATTTT; cdr3_aa: CASSPPRSSGNTIYF